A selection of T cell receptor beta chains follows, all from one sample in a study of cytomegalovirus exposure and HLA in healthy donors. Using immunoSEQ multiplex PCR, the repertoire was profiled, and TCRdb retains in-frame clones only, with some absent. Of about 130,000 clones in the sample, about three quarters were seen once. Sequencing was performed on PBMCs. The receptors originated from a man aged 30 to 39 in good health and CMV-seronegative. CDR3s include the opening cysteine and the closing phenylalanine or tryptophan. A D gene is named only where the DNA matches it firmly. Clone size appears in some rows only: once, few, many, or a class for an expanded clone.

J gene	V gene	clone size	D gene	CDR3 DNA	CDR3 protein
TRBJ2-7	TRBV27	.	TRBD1	TGTGCCAGCAGTTTCGGGACAGAGTACGAGCAGTACTTC	CASSFGTEYEQYF
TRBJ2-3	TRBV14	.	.	TGTGCCAGCAGCCAAAGGTCCCCTGGGCGGGGAGACCAAGGTACGCAGTATTTT	CASSQRSPGRGDQGTQYF
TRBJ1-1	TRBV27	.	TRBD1	TGTGCCAGCAGTCCCGGGACAGTGAACACTGAAGCTTTCTTT	CASSPGTVNTEAFF
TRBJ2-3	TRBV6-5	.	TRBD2	TGTGCCAGCAGTAAAAGACTAGCGGAAGATACGCAGTATTTT	CASSKRLAEDTQYF
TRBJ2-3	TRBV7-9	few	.	TGTGCCAGCAGCTCTGCGCAGGGTGTTGATACGCAGTATTTT	CASSSAQGVDTQYF
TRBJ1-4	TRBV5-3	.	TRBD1	TGTGCCAGAAGCCCCCCGGGACAGGGGGCAGAAACTAATGAAAAACTGTTTTTT	CARSPPGQGAETNEKLFF
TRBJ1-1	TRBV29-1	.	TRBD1	TGCAGCGTTGGGGACAGGAGGTCTGTTCTTGTGGCTTTCTTT	CSVGDRRSVLVAFF
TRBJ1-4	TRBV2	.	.	TGTGCCAGCAGGGGGGGACCAAACTTTAATGAAAAACTGTTTTTT	CASRGGPNFNEKLFF
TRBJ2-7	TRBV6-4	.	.	TGTGCCAGCAGTGGCAGGGGCCCGAGCTCCTACGAGCAGTACTTC	CASSGRGPSSYEQYF
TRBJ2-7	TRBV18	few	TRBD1	TGTGCCAGCTCACCACCGGGACAGCCCTACGAGCAGTACTTC	CASSPPGQPYEQYF
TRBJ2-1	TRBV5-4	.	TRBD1	TGTGCCAGTACCCCCGGGACAGGGGGTGCTGAGCAGTTCTTC	CASTPGTGGAEQFF